Listed here are 23 T cell receptor beta chains from one sample, sequenced in a study of blood T cell repertoires in COVID-19. Sequencing was performed with immunoSEQ multiplex PCR; in TCRdb, only in-frame clones are kept and a portion is missing. The table records around 150,000 clones, about 85% of them present only once. The specimen was peripheral blood. These receptors all come from a man aged 18 to 30 with acute or convalescent COVID-19.

This clone was detected a few times. This sequence joins TRBV3-1 (or the pseudogene TRBV3-2) and TRBJ2-3; tentatively, D is TRBD2 (6 bases). The CDR3 runs to 19 residues. Germline V CDR1 and CDR2: LGHDT, YNNKEL (reference sequence). V lost 3 bases, J lost 4 bases, and 26 bases lay in between. This chain's CDR3 is CASSHPFSPGAGPPDTQYF. CDR3 coding DNA: TGTGCCAGCAGCCACCCCTTCTCACCAGGAGCGGGCCCCCCAGATACGCAGTATTTT.

The chain is built from TRBV4-2 and TRBJ2-6, with D tentatively TRBD1 (6 bases). Trimming shortened V by 1 base and J by 2 bases, and 9 bases separated the two germline ends. Germline CDR1 is LGHNA and CDR2 is YNFKEQ. CDR3 length: 16 amino acids. CDR3: CASSQASGAGANVLTF. The CDR3 nucleotides read TGTGCCAGCAGCCAAGCGTCAGGGGCTGGGGCCAACGTCCTGACTTTC.

The rearrangement uses TRBV5-4 and TRBJ1-2, with a possible D match to TRBD1 (6 bases). The germline gives CDR1 SGHNT, CDR2 YYREEE (reference sequence). V was trimmed by 3 bases and J by 4 bases, leaving 16 bases between them. This CDR3 has 15 residues. The chain's CDR3 is CASSSPQGGAYGYTF. The CDR3 DNA follows: TGTGCCAGCAGCTCCCCCCAAGGGGGTGCCTATGGCTACACCTTC.

The rearrangement links TRBV7-9 to TRBJ2-5; 8 bases map to TRBD1. Germline V gives CDR1 SEHNR, CDR2 FQNEAQ (reference sequence). The CDR3 contains 14 residues. With 5 bases clipped from V and 4 bases from J, the junction kept 6 bases outside the gene matches. CDR3 coding DNA: TGTGCCAGCAGCCCCAGGGGGCGCGGAGAGACCCAGTACTTC. Protein product: CASSPRGRGETQYF.

The gene calls are TRBV11-1 and TRBJ1-1; perhaps TRBD1 as D (5 bases). The germline V gene has CDR1 SGHAT and CDR2 FQDESV (reference sequence). There are 13 residues in the CDR3. Trimming removed 5 bases at V and 2 bases at J, with 9 bases between. The CDR3 is CASSPTVNTEAFF. The CDR3 DNA sequence: TGTGCCAGCAGCCCGACAGTCAACACTGAAGCTTTCTTT.

The rearrangement joins TRBV10-3 to TRBJ2-5; 11 bases map to TRBD1. CDR3 length: 14 residues. The junction had 4 bases not matched to a gene; V was cut back by 7 bases and J by 3 bases. CDR1 and CDR2 from the germline V gene are ENHRY and SYGVKD. CDR3 in DNA: TGTGCCATCAAAGCGGGACAGGGGGAAGAGACCCAGTACTTC. Translating gives CAIKAGQGEETQYF.

The rearrangement joins TRBV10-1 to TRBJ2-5; TRBD2 aligns across 8 bases. Trimming removed 6 bases from V and 4 bases from J; junction bases left unmatched: 10. The CDR3 is made up of 15 amino acids. Germline lookup yields CDR1 WNHNN and CDR2 SYGVQD (reference sequence). The CDR3 protein is CASSAGGPGRETQYF. CDR3 coding DNA: TGCGCCAGCAGCGCGGGGGGACCGGGACGAGAGACCCAGTACTTC.

This chain connects TRBV5-4 to TRBJ2-5, with 7 bases aligning to TRBD2. Germline V CDR1 and CDR2: SGHNT, YYREEE (reference sequence). Unmatched junction bases numbered 16, after V lost 1 base and J lost 4 bases. The CDR3 is made up of 18 amino acids. This CDR3 is CASSLRIGGGTFGETQYF. The CDR3 DNA is TGTGCCAGCAGCTTGAGGATTGGGGGGGGGACCTTTGGAGAGACCCAGTACTTC.

There are a few counts of this clone. V and J are TRBV13 and TRBJ2-5; 8 bases are shared with TRBD2. The germline gives CDR1 PRHDT, CDR2 FYEKMQ (reference sequence). V gave up 2 bases and J gave up 5 bases; unmatched junction bases: 7. The CDR3 loop spans 15 amino acids. CDR3 in amino acids: CASSLTGGPYETQYF. CDR3 nucleotide sequence: TGTGCCAGCAGCTTAACGGGGGGGCCTTATGAGACCCAGTACTTC.

V gene TRBV9 combines with J gene TRBJ1-3; 7 bases line up with TRBD1. Germline-derived CDR1 and CDR2 are SGDLS and YYNGEE. There are 16 residues in the CDR3. The V and J ends lost 0 bases and 3 bases, in that order; junction bases with no gene match: 6. The CDR3 sequence: CASSVGDRDSGNTIYF. In nucleotides, the CDR3 is TGTGCCAGCAGCGTAGGGGACCGGGACAGTGGAAACACCATATATTTT.

The V gene is TRBV2, the J gene TRBJ2-3, with a tentative D call TRBD1 (5 bases). Trimming cost V 4 bases and J 5 bases, with 10 bases left between them. The germline V gene encodes CDR1 SNHLY and CDR2 FYNNEI. This CDR3 is 13 amino acids long. CDR3 in amino acids: CASSGQSGDTQYF. CDR3 DNA sequence: TGTGCCAGCAGTGGACAGTCGGGAGATACGCAGTATTTT.

The V call is TRBV6-5, the J call TRBJ1-6; no clear D gene. This CDR3 spans 16 amino acids. Germline values: CDR1 MNHEY, CDR2 SVGAGI. V was pared by 1 base and J by 0 bases, with 7 bases between. CDR3 sequence: CASSYYPGSYNSPLHF. The CDR3 DNA is TGTGCCAGCAGTTACTACCCGGGCTCCTATAATTCACCCCTCCACTTT.

This clone was recorded only once. V and J are TRBV19 and TRBJ1-4; a possible D gene is TRBD1 (5 bases). The germline V gene has CDR1 LNHDA and CDR2 SQIVND (reference sequence). CDR3 length: 14 residues. Trimming cost V 2 bases and J 3 bases, with 7 bases left between them. The CDR3 loop is CASSIQGSNEKLFF. The CDR3 bases are TGTGCCAGTAGTATACAGGGTTCTAATGAAAAACTGTTTTTT.

The J gene is TRBJ1-4, the V gene TRBV7-9; 7 nucleotides agree with TRBD1. The CDR3 loop spans 13 amino acids. With V trimmed by 6 bases and J by 8 bases, 6 bases remained unmatched. Per the germline V gene, CDR1 is SEHNR and CDR2 is FQNEAQ (reference sequence). The CDR3, as DNA: TGTGCCAGCAGTGGGGGACAGCTCGAAAAACTGTTTTTT. This translates into CASSGGQLEKLFF.

The chain has TRBV30 and TRBJ2-5, with a tentative D call TRBD2 (6 bases). V lost 5 bases and J lost 5, with 9 bases in between. Germline CDR1 and CDR2: GTSNPN and SVGIG (reference sequence). The CDR3 runs to 11 residues. The CDR3 spells CAWDGGETQYF. CDR3 DNA sequence: TGTGCCTGGGACGGGGGTGAGACCCAGTACTTC.

V is TRBV11-2 and J is TRBJ1-5; D is uncertain. Germline CDR1 and CDR2: SGHAT and FQNNGV. V was trimmed by 8 bases and J by 4 bases, leaving 12 bases between them. CDR3 size: 13 residues. CDR3 bases: TGTGCCAGCGGTAAAGGAGCAAATCAGCCCCAGCATTTT. Protein product: CASGKGANQPQHF. Full variable domain (missing parts from reference TRBV11-2 and TRBJ1-5): EAGVAQSPRYKIIEKRQSVAFWCNPISGHATLYWYQQILGQGPKLLIQFQNNGVVDDSQLPKDRFSAERLKGVDSTLKIQPAKLEDSAVYLCASGKGANQPQHFGDGTRLSIL.

The chain couples TRBV3-1 (or the pseudogene TRBV3-2) to TRBJ2-5; 8 nucleotides align to TRBD1. With V trimmed by 6 bases and J by 1 base, 4 bases remained unmatched. Germline V gene data show CDR1 as LGHDT and CDR2 as YNNKEL (reference sequence). This CDR3 is 14 amino acids long. The CDR3 coding sequence is TGTGCCAGCAGAGTCAGGGGGCTCCAAGAGACCCAGTACTTC. As protein: CASRVRGLQETQYF.

This chain links TRBV2 with TRBJ1-5; D is ambiguous. V dropped 3 bases and J dropped 5 bases, with 5 bases sitting between them. CDR1 and CDR2 (germline): SNHLY, FYNNEI. This CDR3 has 12 residues. The CDR3 sequence is CASSEEDQPQHF. The CDR3 DNA reads as TGTGCCAGCAGTGAGGAGGATCAGCCCCAGCATTTT.

This sequence joins TRBV10-2 and TRBJ1-1, with D perhaps matching TRBD1 (5 bases). The CDR3 has 13 amino acids. V shed 7 bases and J shed 0 bases, with 9 bases lying between them. CDR1 and CDR2 from the germline V gene are WSHSY and SAAADI. CDR3 residues: CASMRQLNTEAFF. The CDR3 DNA is TGCGCCAGCATGAGACAGCTGAACACTGAAGCTTTCTTT.

This chain uses TRBV6-1 with TRBJ1-1; 8 bases are shared with TRBD1. The CDR3 length is 15 residues. CDR1 is MNHNS and CDR2 is SASEGT in the germline V gene. V was clipped by 5 bases and J by 4 bases; unmatched bases: 9. The CDR3 here is CASSRTGKGSTEAFF. The CDR3 DNA reads TGTGCCAGCAGTAGGACAGGGAAAGGGAGCACTGAAGCTTTCTTT.

The J gene is TRBJ2-3, the V gene TRBV20-1, with 8 bases identical to TRBD2. The V gene's germline CDR1 is DFQATT and CDR2 SNEGSKA (reference sequence). This CDR3 has 11 amino acids. Trimming took 5 bases from V and 5 from J; bases not matched to a gene: 0. The CDR3 DNA is TGCAGTGCTCGGGGGGGAGATACGCAGTATTTT. The encoded protein is CSARGGDTQYF.

The chain employs TRBV7-9 and TRBJ2-1; no clear D gene. With 8 bases removed from V and 8 bases from J, the gap between germline ends came to 10 bases. There are 11 residues in the CDR3. Germline V gives CDR1 SEHNR, CDR2 FQNEAQ (reference sequence). Written as DNA, the CDR3 is TGTGCCAGCGTCCGCGACTATGAGCAGTTCTTC. Amino acids: CASVRDYEQFF. Based on the CDR3 plus reference TRBV7-9 and TRBJ2-1, the full variable domain is DTGVSQNPRHKITKRGQNVTFRCDPISEHNRLYWYRQTLGQGPEFLTYFQNEAQLEKSRLLSDRFSAERPKGSFSTLEIQRTEQGDSAMYLCASVRDYEQFFGPGTRLTVL.

This clone was detected a few times. This rearrangement joins TRBV4-1 to TRBJ1-2; 8 bases map to TRBD1. Trimming cost V 5 bases and J 6 bases; bases outside gene matches: 5. The CDR3 is 13 residues long. The germline CDR1 and CDR2 sequences are MGHRA and YSYEKL. CDR3 loop: CASSTGGGDGYTF. CDR3 DNA sequence: TGCGCCAGCAGCACAGGGGGTGGCGATGGCTACACCTTC.